A single T cell receptor (beta chain) is shown here with its context. The PCR made use of 60 Vbeta and 13 Jbeta primers. Assay used: immunoSEQ multiplex PCR; TCRdb lists only in-frame clones, some missing. The sample lists over 100,000 clones; just under 70% were seen once. Trimming took 2 bases from V and 12 from J, leaving 16 bases between them. Germline V gives CDR1 MNHEY, CDR2 SVGAGI. The CDR3 runs 13 residues. This record belongs to a study of cytomegalovirus exposure and HLA in healthy donors. Sequenced: PBMCs. The source of this sequence is a woman aged 65 to 85 in good health and CMV-seropositive. This chain joins TRBV6-5 and TRBJ1-1; D is ambiguous. CDR3 protein: CASSYEPMSNPFF. CDR3 DNA sequence: TGTGCCAGCAGTTACGAGCCCATGTCGAACCCTTTCTTT.